This T cell receptor (beta chain) emerged from a study of cytomegalovirus exposure and HLA in healthy donors. Study background: HLA-typed donors were the source of 86 million or so unique TCRs held in an early data release.

Study-level findings and limits: In a later analysis, HLA-associated beta chains showed higher expansion and lower generation probabilities than comparable chains. Because they were indistinguishable, some V segments, including TRBV6-2 and TRBV6-3, were excluded.

60 Vbeta and 13 Jbeta primers were used in PCR. Sequencing was performed with immunoSEQ multiplex PCR; in TCRdb, only in-frame clones are kept and a portion is missing. Of around 150,000 clones listed, roughly three quarters were seen once; the top ten hold around 4.7%. As for this clone: Its antigen is not known.

Trimming stripped 1 base from V and 13 bases from J, with 14 bases between. Germline lookup yields CDR1 LGHNA and CDR2 YSLEER. The CDR3 has 13 residues. The V gene is TRBV4-3, the J gene TRBJ2-1; D is undetermined. Sequencing used PBMCs. This TCR was recovered from a man in his 60s in good health and CMV-seronegative. The CDR3 is CASSQGGAPRQFF. The CDR3 coding sequence is TGCGCCAGCAGCCAAGGAGGAGCGCCAAGACAGTTCTTC.